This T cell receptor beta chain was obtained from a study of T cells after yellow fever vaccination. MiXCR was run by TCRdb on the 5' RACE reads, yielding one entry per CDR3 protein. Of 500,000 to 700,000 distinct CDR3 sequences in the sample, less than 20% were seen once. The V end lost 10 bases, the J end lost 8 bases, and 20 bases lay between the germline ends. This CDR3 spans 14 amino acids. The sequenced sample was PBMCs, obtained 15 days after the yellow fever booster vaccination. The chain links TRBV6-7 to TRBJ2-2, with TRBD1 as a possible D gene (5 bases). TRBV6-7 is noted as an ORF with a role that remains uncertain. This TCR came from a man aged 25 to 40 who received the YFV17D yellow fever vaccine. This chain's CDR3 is CANTQGRPAGELFF. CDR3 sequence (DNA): TGTGCCAACACCCAGGGCAGGCCTGCAGGGGAGCTGTTTTTT.